These 15 T cell receptor beta chains originate from one sample sequenced in a study of T cells in Graves' hyperthyroidism and ophthalmopathy (dated 2019 in TCRdb). Library generation was performed with multiplex PCR. Data came from an Illumina HiSeq 2000. The TCR beta CDR3 regions were amplified from the RNA transcripts. The first round of RT-PCR for the TCR CDR3 was performed with the HTBI primer set and the Qiagen OneStep RT-PCR kit. TCRdb trimmed the raw reads at Q25, called clones with MiXCR and kept productive beta chains. All rows with the same CDR3 protein become a single entry with the most common DNA and genes. The sample yields 660,000 or so distinct CDR3 sequences; about 45% were counted once. The ten top clones hold roughly 7.2% of the sample. Source material: peripheral blood or thyroid tissue (not recorded which). The origin of the receptors is an adult man with Graves' disease, either hyperthyroidism or ophthalmopathy (not recorded which).

This clonotype was recorded a few times. J is TRBJ1-1 and V is TRBV9, with TRBD1 matching 8 bases. Looked up from germline, CDR1 is SGDLS and CDR2 is YYNGEE. After removal of 0 bases from V and 3 bases from J, the junction contained 4 bases not matched to a gene. CDR3 length: 15 amino acids. The CDR3 nucleotides read TGTGCCAGCAGCGTAGGGACAGGGTTAGACACTGAAGCTTTCTTT. Protein sequence: CASSVGTGLDTEAFF.

J is TRBJ2-7 and V is TRBV7-8; TRBD2 aligns across 14 bases. V lost 5 bases and J lost 2; bases outside the gene matches: 11. The CDR3 length is 18 residues. Looked up from germline, CDR1 is SGHVS and CDR2 is FQNEAQ. The CDR3 DNA is TGTGCCAGCAGCCTGGGGACTAGCGGGAGCATCCCTGCCTACGAGCAGTACTTC. It specifies CASSLGTSGSIPAYEQYF.

The gene calls are TRBV4-3 and TRBJ1-6, with unresolved D. V was clipped by 4 bases and J by 0 bases, with 10 bases between them. Per germline, CDR1 LGHNA and CDR2 YSLEER. The CDR3 runs 16 residues. CDR3 residues: CASSPGTNSYNSPLHF. CDR3 nucleotides: TGCGCCAGCAGCCCAGGCACCAACTCCTATAATTCACCCCTCCACTTT.

In the case of this clonotype: This may stem from a read error, because a much larger clone lies one nucleotide away. V is TRBV20-1 and J is TRBJ2-2; D unresolved. Germline V gene lookup returns CDR1 DFQATT and CDR2 SNEGSKA (reference sequence). Trimming took 3 bases from V and 9 from J, leaving 14 bases between them. The CDR3 extends over 13 amino acids. The CDR3 DNA reads TGCAGTGCTAGTTCCGTGGTGCCCAGGGAGCTGTTTTTT. Its translation is CSASSVVPRELFF.

This clonotype turned up a few times. The chain joins TRBV12-3 or TRBV12-4 to TRBJ2-7, with 7 bases that match TRBD1. Germline trimming cut 5 bases from V and 0 bases from J; bases unmatched to any gene: 7. The CDR3 extends over 15 amino acids. The CDR3 DNA is TGTGCCAGCAGTGGCCCCGGGACAGACTCCTACGAGCAGTACTTC. Protein: CASSGPGTDSYEQYF.

The rearrangement links TRBV11-2 to TRBJ1-2, with 9 positions matching TRBD1. Germline V gene data show CDR1 as SGHAT and CDR2 as FQNNGV. V was clipped by 5 bases and J by 7 bases; unmatched bases: 8. This CDR3 comprises 14 residues. This CDR3 is CASSPAGTGIGYTF. The CDR3 bases are TGTGCCAGCAGCCCCGCCGGGACAGGGATTGGCTACACCTTC. The whole variable domain, filled in from reference TRBV11-2 and TRBJ1-2, reads EAGVAQSPRYKIIEKRQSVAFWCNPISGHATLYWYQQILGQGPKLLIQFQNNGVVDDSQLPKDRFSAERLKGVDSTLKIQPAKLEDSAVYLCASSPAGTGIGYTFGSGTRLTVV.

The gene calls are TRBV5-1 and TRBJ1-2, with D hard to call. V lost 1 base, J lost 6 bases, and 16 bases lay in between. This CDR3 is built from 15 residues. CDR1 is SGHRS, CDR2 YFSETQ, per germline. The CDR3 spells CASSLSSGSVDGYTF. The CDR3, as DNA: TGCGCCAGCAGCTTGAGTTCGGGAAGCGTGGATGGCTACACCTTC.

The chain employs TRBV7-9 and TRBJ2-5, with a weak D call TRBD2 (6 bases). V was shortened by 0 bases and J by 5 bases, with 16 bases between the two germline ends. There are 16 residues in the CDR3. Germline V gene data show CDR1 as SEHNR and CDR2 as FQNEAQ (reference sequence). The CDR3 loop is CASSLARPAGWETQYF. CDR3 in DNA: TGTGCCAGCAGCTTAGCGAGGCCAGCGGGTTGGGAGACCCAGTACTTC.

Comments on this clonotype: One end of the junction varies from germline; a read error may be responsible. V usage is TRBV5-1 and J usage is TRBJ1-2; a possible D gene is TRBD1 (5 bases). CDR3 length equals 12 residues. CDR1 and CDR2 from the germline V gene are SGHRS and YFSETQ. The CDR3 sequence: CAWIAGSYGYTF. CDR3 nucleotides: TGTGCCTGGATCGCAGGGTCCTATGGCTACACCTTC.

Details on this clonotype: A much larger clone differs by one base, so this may be a read error. Since the CDR3 does not end with the conserved phenylalanine or tryptophan, this likely comes from a read error. The genes are TRBV7-9 and TRBJ2-7; D unclear. The germline V and J ends were trimmed by 1 base and 3 bases, with 4 bases remaining between them. This CDR3 spans 12 amino acids. In germline, CDR1 is SEHNR, CDR2 FQNEAQ (reference sequence). The CDR3 nucleotides read TGTGCCAGCAGCTTAGAAGACTACGAGCAGTACTTG. The encoded protein is CASSLEDYEQYL.

As concerns this clonotype: The junction does not match germline at one end; this may be a read error. The V call is TRBV20-1, the J call TRBJ1-3; 9 bases fit TRBD1. The CDR3 totals 14 residues. Germline CDR1 is DFQATT and CDR2 is SNEGSKA (reference sequence). The CDR3 loop reads CSARTGAMGNPIYF. CDR3 sequence (DNA): TGCAGTGCGAGGACAGGGGCCATGGGAAACCCCATATATTTT.

This clonotype was detected many times. At one end the junction does not follow the germline gene, possibly because of a read error. The gene calls are TRBV7-8 and TRBJ1-6, with TRBD1 matching 9 bases. This CDR3 is 16 amino acids long. Looked up from germline, CDR1 is SGHVS and CDR2 is FQNEAQ. Written as DNA, the CDR3 is TGCGCCAGCAGCCAAGGCGGACAGGGGACTGGTTCACCCCTCCACTTT. Its protein product is CASSQGGQGTGSPLHF.

This clonotype was seen many times. As DNA, the CDR3 is TGTGCCAGCAGCCCTGGGTCAGAAACCTACGAGCAGTACTTC. Amino acids: CASSPGSETYEQYF. The rearrangement joins TRBV7-9 to TRBJ2-7, with D uncertain. Trimming left V 5 bases short and J 2 bases short, with 13 bases between. Looked up from germline, CDR1 is SEHNR and CDR2 is FQNEAQ (reference sequence). The CDR3 totals 14 residues.

V is TRBV19 and J is TRBJ1-2, with TRBD1 matching over 7 bases. From germline, CDR1 is LNHDA and CDR2 SQIVND (reference sequence). Trimming at V came to 3 bases and at J to 7 bases, leaving 5 bases not matched to a gene. The CDR3 covers 13 residues. DNA for the CDR3: TGTGCCAGTAGTATCCAGGGGGAGTCTGGCTACACCTTC. It specifies CASSIQGESGYTF. The complete variable domain, with remaining parts taken from reference TRBV19 and TRBJ1-2, reads DGGITQSPKYLFRKEGQNVTLSCEQNLNHDAMYWYRQDPGQGLRLIYYSQIVNDFQKGDIAEGYSVSREKKESFPLTVTSAQKNPTAFYLCASSIQGESGYTFGSGTRLTVV.

This clonotype turned up a few times. The chain couples TRBV7-2 to TRBJ1-5; TRBD1 matches at 11 bases. CDR3 length equals 17 residues. Germline CDR1 and CDR2: SGHTA and FQGNSA. The junction had 8 bases not matched to a gene; V was cut back by 1 base and J by 6 bases. The CDR3 sequence: CASSLDRTGGLGQPQHF. The DNA for the CDR3 is TGTGCCAGCAGCTTAGACCGGACAGGGGGCCTTGGTCAGCCCCAGCATTTT.